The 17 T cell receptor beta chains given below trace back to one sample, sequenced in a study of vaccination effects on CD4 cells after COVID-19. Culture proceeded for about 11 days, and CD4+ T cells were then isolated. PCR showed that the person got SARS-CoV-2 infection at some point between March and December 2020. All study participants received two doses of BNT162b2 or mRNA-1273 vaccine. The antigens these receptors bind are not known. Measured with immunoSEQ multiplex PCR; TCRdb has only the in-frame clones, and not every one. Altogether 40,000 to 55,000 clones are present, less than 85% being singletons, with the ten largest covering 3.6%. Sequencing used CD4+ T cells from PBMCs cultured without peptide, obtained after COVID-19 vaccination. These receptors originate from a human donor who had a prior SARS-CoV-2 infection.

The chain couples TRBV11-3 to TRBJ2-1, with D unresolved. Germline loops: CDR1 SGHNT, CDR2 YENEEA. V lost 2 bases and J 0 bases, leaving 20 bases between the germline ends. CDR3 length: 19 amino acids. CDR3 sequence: CASSLRHITPGDSYNEQFF. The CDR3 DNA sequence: TGTGCCAGCAGCTTACGACACATCACCCCGGGTGACTCCTACAATGAGCAGTTCTTC.

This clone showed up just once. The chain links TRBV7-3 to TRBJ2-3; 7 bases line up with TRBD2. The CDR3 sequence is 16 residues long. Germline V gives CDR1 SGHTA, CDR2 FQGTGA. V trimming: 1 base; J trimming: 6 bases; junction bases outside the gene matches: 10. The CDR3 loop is CASSLMVAGAGDTQYF. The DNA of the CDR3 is TGTGCCAGCAGCTTAATGGTGGCGGGAGCGGGCGATACGCAGTATTTT.

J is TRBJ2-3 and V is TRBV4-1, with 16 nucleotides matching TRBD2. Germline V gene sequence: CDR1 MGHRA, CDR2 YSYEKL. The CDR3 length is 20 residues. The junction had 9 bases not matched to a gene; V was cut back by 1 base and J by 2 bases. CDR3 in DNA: TGCGCCAGCAGCCAAGGCCTCCTGGGACTAGCGGGAGGGCTCACAGATACGCAGTATTTT. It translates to CASSQGLLGLAGGLTDTQYF.

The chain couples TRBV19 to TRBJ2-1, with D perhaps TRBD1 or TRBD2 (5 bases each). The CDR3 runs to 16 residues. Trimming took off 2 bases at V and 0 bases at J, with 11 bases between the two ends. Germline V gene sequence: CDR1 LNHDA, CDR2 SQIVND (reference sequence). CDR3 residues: CASSILVGDSYNEQFF. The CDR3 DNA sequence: TGTGCCAGTAGTATATTGGTGGGGGACTCCTACAATGAGCAGTTCTTC.

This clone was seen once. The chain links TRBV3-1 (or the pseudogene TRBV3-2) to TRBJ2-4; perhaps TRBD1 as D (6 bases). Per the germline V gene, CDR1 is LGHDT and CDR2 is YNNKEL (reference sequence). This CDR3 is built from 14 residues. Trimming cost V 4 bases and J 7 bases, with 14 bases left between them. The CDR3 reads CASSPGTNGNIQYF. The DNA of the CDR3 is TGTGCCAGCAGCCCCGGGACAAATGGCAACATTCAGTACTTC.

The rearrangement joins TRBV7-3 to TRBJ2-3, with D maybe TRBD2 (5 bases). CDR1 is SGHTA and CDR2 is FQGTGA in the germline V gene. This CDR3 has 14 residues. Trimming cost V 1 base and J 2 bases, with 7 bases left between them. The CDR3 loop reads CASSLSGFTDTQYF. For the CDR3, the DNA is TGTGCCAGCAGCTTAAGCGGGTTCACAGATACGCAGTATTTT.

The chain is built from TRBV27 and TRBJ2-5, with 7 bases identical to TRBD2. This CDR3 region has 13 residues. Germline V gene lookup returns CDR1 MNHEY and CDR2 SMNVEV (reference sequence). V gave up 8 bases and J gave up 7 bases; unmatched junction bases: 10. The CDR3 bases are TGTGCCAGCCAACTAGCGCCCGGAGGGACCCAGTACTTC. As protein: CASQLAPGGTQYF.

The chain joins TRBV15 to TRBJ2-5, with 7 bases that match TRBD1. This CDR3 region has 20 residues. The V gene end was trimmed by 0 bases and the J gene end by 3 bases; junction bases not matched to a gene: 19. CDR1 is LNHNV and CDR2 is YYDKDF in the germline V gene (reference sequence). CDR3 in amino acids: CATSRDLWERGTAEEETQYF. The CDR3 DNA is TGTGCCACCAGCAGAGATCTCTGGGAACGAGGGACAGCCGAAGAAGAGACCCAGTACTTC.

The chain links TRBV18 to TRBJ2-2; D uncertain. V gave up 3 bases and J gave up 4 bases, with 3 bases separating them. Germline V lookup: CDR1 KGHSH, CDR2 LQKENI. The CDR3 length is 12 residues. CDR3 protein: CASSPATGELFF. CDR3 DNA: TGTGCCAGCTCACCCGCCACCGGGGAGCTGTTTTTT.

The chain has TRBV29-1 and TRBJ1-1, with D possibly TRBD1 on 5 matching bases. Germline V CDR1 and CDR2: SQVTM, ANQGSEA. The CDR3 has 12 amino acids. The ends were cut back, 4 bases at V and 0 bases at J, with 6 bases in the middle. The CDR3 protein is CSVGGMNTEAFF. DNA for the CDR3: TGCAGCGTTGGGGGGATGAACACTGAAGCTTTCTTT.

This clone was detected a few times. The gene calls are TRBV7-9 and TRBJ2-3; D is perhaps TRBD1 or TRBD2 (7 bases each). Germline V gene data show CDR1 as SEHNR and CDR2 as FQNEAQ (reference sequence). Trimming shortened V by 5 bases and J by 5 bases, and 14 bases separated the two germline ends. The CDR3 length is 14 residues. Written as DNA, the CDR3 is TGTGCCAGCAGCCCAGGGGGGGGCGGAGATACGCAGTATTTT. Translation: CASSPGGGGDTQYF.

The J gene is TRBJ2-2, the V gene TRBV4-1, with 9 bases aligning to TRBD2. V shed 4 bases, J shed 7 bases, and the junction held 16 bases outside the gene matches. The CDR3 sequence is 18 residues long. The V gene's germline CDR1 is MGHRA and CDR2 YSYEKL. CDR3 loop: CASSPGGGGGALDGELFF. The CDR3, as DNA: TGCGCCAGCAGCCCGGGAGGGGGCGGGGGGGCTCTCGACGGGGAGCTGTTTTTT.

The CDR3 bases are TGTGCCAGCAGCGGGGACCCGTCCCCCCAAGAGACCCAGTACTTC. Its translation: CASSGDPSPQETQYF. The chain joins TRBV9 to TRBJ2-5; TRBD1 or TRBD2 may be the D gene (5 bases each). There are 15 residues in the CDR3. Looked up from germline, CDR1 is SGDLS and CDR2 is YYNGEE. The V end lost 3 bases, the J end lost 1 base, and 13 bases lay between the germline ends.

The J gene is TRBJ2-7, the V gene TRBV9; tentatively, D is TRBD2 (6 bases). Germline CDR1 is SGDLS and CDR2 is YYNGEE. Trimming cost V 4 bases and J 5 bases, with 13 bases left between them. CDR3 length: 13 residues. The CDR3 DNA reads TGTGCCAGCAGCCCTGGGACTCGCAACGAGCAGTACTTC. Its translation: CASSPGTRNEQYF. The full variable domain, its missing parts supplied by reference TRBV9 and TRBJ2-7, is DSGVTQTPKHLITATGQRVTLRCSPRSGDLSVYWYQQSLDQGLQFLIQYYNGEERAKGNILERFSAQQFPDLHSELNLSSLELGDSALYFCASSPGTRNEQYFGPGTRLTVT.

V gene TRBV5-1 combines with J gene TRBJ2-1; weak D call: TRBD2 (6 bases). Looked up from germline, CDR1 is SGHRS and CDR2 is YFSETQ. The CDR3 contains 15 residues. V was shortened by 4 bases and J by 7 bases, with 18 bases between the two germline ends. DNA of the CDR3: TGCGCCAGCAGCCGGGGGTCTGCCCCGGGGAATGAGCAGTTCTTC. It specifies CASSRGSAPGNEQFF.

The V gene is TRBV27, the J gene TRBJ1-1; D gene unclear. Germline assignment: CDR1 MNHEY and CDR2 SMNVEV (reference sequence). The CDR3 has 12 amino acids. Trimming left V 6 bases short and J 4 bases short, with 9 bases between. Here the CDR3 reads CASRAWSTEAFF. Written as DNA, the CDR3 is TGTGCCAGCAGGGCGTGGAGCACTGAAGCTTTCTTT.

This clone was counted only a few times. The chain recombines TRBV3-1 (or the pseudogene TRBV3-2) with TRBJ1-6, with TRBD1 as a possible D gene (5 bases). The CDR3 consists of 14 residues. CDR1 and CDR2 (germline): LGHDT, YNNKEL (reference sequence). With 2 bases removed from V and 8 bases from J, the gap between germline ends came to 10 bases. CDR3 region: CASSQTRADSPLHF. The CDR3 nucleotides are TGTGCCAGCAGCCAAACCAGGGCGGATTCACCCCTCCACTTT.